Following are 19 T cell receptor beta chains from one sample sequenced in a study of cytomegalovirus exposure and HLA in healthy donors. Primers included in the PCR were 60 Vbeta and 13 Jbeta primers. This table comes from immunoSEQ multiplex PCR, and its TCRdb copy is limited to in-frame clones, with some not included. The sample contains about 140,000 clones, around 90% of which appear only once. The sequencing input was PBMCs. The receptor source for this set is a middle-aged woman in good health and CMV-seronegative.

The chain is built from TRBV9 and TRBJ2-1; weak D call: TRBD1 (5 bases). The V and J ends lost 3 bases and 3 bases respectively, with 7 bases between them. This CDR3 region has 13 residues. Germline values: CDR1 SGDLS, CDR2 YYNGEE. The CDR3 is CASSDDSYNEQFF. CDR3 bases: TGTGCCAGCAGCGACGACAGCTACAATGAGCAGTTCTTC.

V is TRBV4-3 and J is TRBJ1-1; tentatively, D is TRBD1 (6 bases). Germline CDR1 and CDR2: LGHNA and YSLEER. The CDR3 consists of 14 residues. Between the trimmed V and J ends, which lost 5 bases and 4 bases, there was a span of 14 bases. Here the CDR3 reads CASSAQGIGTEAFF. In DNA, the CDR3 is TGCGCCAGCAGCGCACAGGGTATTGGCACTGAAGCTTTCTTT.

For the CDR3, the DNA is TGTGCCAGCAGGCCCACGGGGGTTAATGGCTACACCTTC. Encoded protein: CASRPTGVNGYTF. The chain carries TRBV6-6 and TRBJ1-2; D might be TRBD1 (5 bases). CDR3 length: 13 amino acids. V lost 6 bases, J lost 6 bases, and 14 bases lay in between. CDR1 MNHNY and CDR2 SVGAGI come from the germline V gene (reference sequence).

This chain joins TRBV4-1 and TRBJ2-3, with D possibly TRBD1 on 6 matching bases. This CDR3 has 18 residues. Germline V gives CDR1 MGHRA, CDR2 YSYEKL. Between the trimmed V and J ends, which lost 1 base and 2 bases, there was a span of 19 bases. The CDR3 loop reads CASSQVEIVDRNTDTQYF. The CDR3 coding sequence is TGCGCCAGCAGCCAAGTGGAGATAGTTGACAGGAACACAGATACGCAGTATTTT.

Written as DNA, the CDR3 is TGTGCCAGCAGTTTTTCCGGGACAGGAGTTTATCAGCCCCAGCATTTT. Amino acids: CASSFSGTGVYQPQHF. The chain employs TRBV5-6 and TRBJ1-5; 8 nucleotides line up with TRBD1. Trimming cost V 5 bases and J 5 bases; bases outside gene matches: 12. The CDR3 loop spans 16 amino acids. Germline V CDR1 and CDR2: SGHDT, YYEEEE.

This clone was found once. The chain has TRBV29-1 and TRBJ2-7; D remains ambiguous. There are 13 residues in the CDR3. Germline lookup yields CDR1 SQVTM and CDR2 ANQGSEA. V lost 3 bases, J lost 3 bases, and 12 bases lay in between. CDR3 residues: CSVEGGANYEQYF. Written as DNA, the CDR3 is TGCAGCGTTGAGGGTGGAGCCAACTACGAGCAGTACTTC.

CDR3 residues: CASSRDRDYEQYF. CDR3 nucleotide sequence: TGTGCCAGCAGCCGGGACAGGGACTACGAGCAGTACTTC. The chain carries TRBV27 and TRBJ2-5; 9 bases align to TRBD1. The J call may be mistaken, given a closer DNA end match to TRBJ2-7. This CDR3 is built from 13 residues. The germline V gene encodes CDR1 MNHEY and CDR2 SMNVEV (reference sequence).

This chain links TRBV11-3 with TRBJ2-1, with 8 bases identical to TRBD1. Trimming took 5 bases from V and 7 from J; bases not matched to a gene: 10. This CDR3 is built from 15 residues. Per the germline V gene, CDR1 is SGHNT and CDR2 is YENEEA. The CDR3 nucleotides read TGTGCCAGCAGCCCCCGGACAGGGATGGGTAATGAGCAGTTCTTC. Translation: CASSPRTGMGNEQFF.

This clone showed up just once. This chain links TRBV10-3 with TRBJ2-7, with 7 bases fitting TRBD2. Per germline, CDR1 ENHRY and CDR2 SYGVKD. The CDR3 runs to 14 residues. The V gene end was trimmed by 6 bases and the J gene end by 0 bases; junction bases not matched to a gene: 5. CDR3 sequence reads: CAIRVGGSSYEQYF. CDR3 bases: TGTGCCATCAGGGTGGGCGGGAGCTCCTACGAGCAGTACTTC.

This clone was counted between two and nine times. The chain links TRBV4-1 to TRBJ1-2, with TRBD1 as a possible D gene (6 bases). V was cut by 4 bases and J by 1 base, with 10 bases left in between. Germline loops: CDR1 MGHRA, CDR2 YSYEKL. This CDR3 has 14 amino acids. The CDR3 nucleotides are TGCGCCAGCAGCCCGGGACACGATAACTATGGCTACACCTTC. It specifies CASSPGHDNYGYTF.

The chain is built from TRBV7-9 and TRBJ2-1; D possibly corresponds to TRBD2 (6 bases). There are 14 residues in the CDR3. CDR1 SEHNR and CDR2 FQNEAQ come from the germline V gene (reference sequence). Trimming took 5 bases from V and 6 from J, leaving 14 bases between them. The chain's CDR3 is CASSPSGVSNEQFF. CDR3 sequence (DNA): TGTGCCAGCAGCCCCTCGGGGGTTAGCAATGAGCAGTTCTTC.

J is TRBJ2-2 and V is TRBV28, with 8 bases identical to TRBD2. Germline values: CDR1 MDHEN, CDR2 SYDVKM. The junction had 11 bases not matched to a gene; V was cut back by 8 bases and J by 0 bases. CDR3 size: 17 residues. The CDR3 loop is CASLQGVRGANTGELFF. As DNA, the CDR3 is TGTGCCAGCTTGCAGGGCGTGCGGGGGGCGAACACCGGGGAGCTGTTTTTT.

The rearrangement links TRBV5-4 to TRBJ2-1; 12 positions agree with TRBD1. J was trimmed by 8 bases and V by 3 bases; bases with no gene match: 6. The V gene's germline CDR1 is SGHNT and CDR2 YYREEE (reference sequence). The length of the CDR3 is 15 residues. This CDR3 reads CASSSGQGAVDEQFF. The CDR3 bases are TGTGCCAGCAGCTCGGGACAGGGGGCTGTAGATGAGCAGTTCTTC. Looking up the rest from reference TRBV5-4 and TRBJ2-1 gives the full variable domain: ETGVTQSPTHLIKTRGQQVTLRCSSQSGHNTVSWYQQALGQGPQFIFQYYREEENGRGNFPPRFSGLQFPNYSSELNVNALELDDSALYLCASSSGQGAVDEQFFGPGTRLTVL.

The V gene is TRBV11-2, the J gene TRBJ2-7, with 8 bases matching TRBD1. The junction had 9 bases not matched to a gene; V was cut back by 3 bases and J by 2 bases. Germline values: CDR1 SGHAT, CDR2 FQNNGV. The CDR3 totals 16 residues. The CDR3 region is CASSLQGRGRPYEQYF. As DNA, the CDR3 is TGTGCCAGCAGCTTGCAGGGCAGGGGGCGCCCCTACGAGCAGTACTTC.

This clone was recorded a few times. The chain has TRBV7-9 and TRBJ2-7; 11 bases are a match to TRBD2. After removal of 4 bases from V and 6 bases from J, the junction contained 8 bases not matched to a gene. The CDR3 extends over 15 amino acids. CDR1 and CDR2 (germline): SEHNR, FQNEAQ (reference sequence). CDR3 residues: CASSSLFLAGGEQYF. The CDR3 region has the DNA TGTGCCAGCAGCTCTTTGTTCCTAGCGGGAGGCGAGCAGTACTTC.

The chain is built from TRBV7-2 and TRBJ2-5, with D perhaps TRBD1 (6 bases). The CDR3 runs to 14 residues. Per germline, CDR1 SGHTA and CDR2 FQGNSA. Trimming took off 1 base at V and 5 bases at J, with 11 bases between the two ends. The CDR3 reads CASSLVRGVETQYF. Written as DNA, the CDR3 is TGTGCCAGCAGCTTAGTCAGGGGAGTCGAGACCCAGTACTTC.

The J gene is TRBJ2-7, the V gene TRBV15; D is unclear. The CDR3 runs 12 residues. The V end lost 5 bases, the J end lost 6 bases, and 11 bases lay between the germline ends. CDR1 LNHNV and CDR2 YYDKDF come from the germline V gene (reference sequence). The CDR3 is CATSRYSSEQYF. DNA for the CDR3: TGTGCCACCAGCCGCTACAGCTCCGAGCAGTACTTC.

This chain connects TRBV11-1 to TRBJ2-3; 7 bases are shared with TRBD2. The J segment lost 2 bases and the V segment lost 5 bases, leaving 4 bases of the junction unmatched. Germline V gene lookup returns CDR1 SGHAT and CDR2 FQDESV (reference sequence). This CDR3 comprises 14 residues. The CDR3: CASSAGTNTDTQYF. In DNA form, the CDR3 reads TGTGCCAGCAGCGCCGGGACTAACACAGATACGCAGTATTTT.

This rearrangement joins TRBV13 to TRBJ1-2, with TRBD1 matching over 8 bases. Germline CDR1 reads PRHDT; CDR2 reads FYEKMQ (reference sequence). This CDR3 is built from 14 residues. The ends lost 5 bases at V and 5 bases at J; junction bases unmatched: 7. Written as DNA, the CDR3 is TGTGCCAGCAGCACCGGACAGGGAAGGTATGGCTACACCTTC. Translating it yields CASSTGQGRYGYTF.